This entry lists 11 T cell receptor beta chains sequenced from one sample in a study of post-analysis software for immune sequencing data. No antigen is known for these receptors. Study results and limitations: Roughly 5 TRBV segments, TRBV5-6, TRBV5-1 and TRBV20-1 among them, were found more frequent in patients than controls.

Sequencing libraries made from TCR beta cDNA carried unique molecular identifiers. TCRdb recomputed calls from the PCR reads with MiXCR, one row per CDR3 protein. Among around 200,000 distinct CDR3 sequences listed, 29% were seen once. Sequenced sample: blood. These receptors originate from a girl aged 2-17 years with multiple sclerosis.

This sequence joins TRBV5-1 and TRBJ1-1; D might be TRBD1 (6 bases). There are 15 residues in the CDR3. Trimming took off 4 bases at V and 6 bases at J, with 19 bases between the two ends. Germline V gene sequence: CDR1 SGHRS, CDR2 YFSETQ. CDR3 bases: TGCGCCAGCAGCACCAGGGGCCAGAAAGGCGCTGAAGCTTTCTTT. Translating it yields CASSTRGQKGAEAFF.

With respect to this clonotype: Just one base apart from a much larger clone, this may be a read error. This rearrangement joins TRBV12-3 or TRBV12-4 to TRBJ2-5; no firm D call. The CDR3 has 12 amino acids. The CDR3 nucleotides are TGTGCCGGCAGTTTATCGGCGGAGACCCAGTACTTC. Protein: CAGSLSAETQYF.

V gene TRBV15 combines with J gene TRBJ2-1; D call uncertain. Germline V lookup: CDR1 LNHNV, CDR2 YYDKDF (reference sequence). V dropped 0 bases and J dropped 9 bases, with 6 bases sitting between them. The CDR3 loop spans 12 amino acids. As DNA, the CDR3 is TGTGCCACCAGCAGAGATCGTTCTGAGCAGTTCTTC. It encodes CATSRDRSEQFF.

The chain joins TRBV27 to TRBJ1-6; D may be TRBD1 (5 bases). The CDR3 sequence is 15 residues long. V lost 2 bases to trimming and J lost 9 bases, with 14 bases between them. Germline V lookup: CDR1 MNHEY, CDR2 SMNVEV (reference sequence). The CDR3 nucleotides read TGTGCCAGCAGTTTAACAGGCGAGGGGAGTTCACCCCTCCACTTT. It is translated as CASSLTGEGSSPLHF.

Regarding this clonotype: A much larger clone lies one base from this, so it may be a read error. The chain links TRBV4-1 to TRBJ2-1; 8 bases agree with TRBD1. The trim removed 5 bases at V and 9 bases at J, leaving 15 bases unmatched. The germline CDR1 and CDR2 sequences are MGHRA and YSYEKL. CDR3 length: 16 amino acids. The CDR3 bases are TGCGCCAGCAGCTCTAACTTGGACAGGGTCTCCGGTGAGCAGTTCTTC. Translated: CASSSNLDRVSGEQFF.

Of note for this clonotype: One base away lies a much larger clone, so this may be a sequencing read error. J is TRBJ2-1 and V is TRBV20-1, with 9 bases aligning to TRBD2. V trimming: 4 bases; J trimming: 9 bases; junction bases outside the gene matches: 13. From germline, CDR1 is DFQATT and CDR2 SNEGSKA (reference sequence). The CDR3 is 15 amino acids. CDR3 sequence: CSAKDAAGGKGEQFF. The CDR3 DNA follows: TGCAGTGCTAAAGATGCGGCGGGGGGGAAGGGTGAGCAGTTCTTC.

This clonotype was seen only once. Possible read error: a much larger clone is one base away. The chain joins TRBV6-4 to TRBJ2-3; tentatively, D is TRBD2 (6 bases). V was shortened by 5 bases and J by 2 bases, with 14 bases between the two germline ends. The CDR3 sequence is 15 residues long. In germline, CDR1 is MRHNA, CDR2 SNTAGT. The DNA of the CDR3 is TGTGCCAGCAGTAAGACTTGCGGGATCACAGATACGCAGTATTTT. It yields the protein CASSKTCGITDTQYF.

Turning to this clonotype: A read error is possible here, since a much larger clone lies one base away. V and J are TRBV27 and TRBJ1-2, with D possibly being TRBD1 (5 bases). Germline CDR1 reads MNHEY; CDR2 reads SMNVEV (reference sequence). V lost 5 bases and J 4 bases, leaving 11 bases between the germline ends. CDR3 size: 13 residues. In DNA form, the CDR3 reads TGTGCCAGCAGTCCGGCAGGGCCCTATGGCTACACCTTC. Translating gives CASSPAGPYGYTF.

This clonotype was observed many times. The rearrangement joins TRBV4-1 to TRBJ1-2; D gene uncertain. This CDR3 spans 16 amino acids. Trimming cost V 4 bases and J 5 bases, with 20 bases left between them. From germline, CDR1 is MGHRA and CDR2 YSYEKL. The CDR3 nucleotides read TGCGCCAGCAGCCCGGGTAAGGGAAACGCCAAGTATGGCTACACCTTC. Translating it yields CASSPGKGNAKYGYTF.

This chain links TRBV30 with TRBJ2-1; D ambiguous. V was clipped by 7 bases and J by 9 bases, with 16 bases between them. From germline, CDR1 is GTSNPN and CDR2 SVGIG (reference sequence). The CDR3 length is 12 residues. CDR3 DNA: TGTGCCTTGAATCTAGTCACCGGTGAGCAGTTCTTC. Its protein is CALNLVTGEQFF.

The V gene is TRBV28, the J gene TRBJ2-7; 7 bases fit TRBD1. CDR1 and CDR2 from the germline V gene are MDHEN and SYDVKM. This CDR3 spans 13 amino acids. The J segment lost 4 bases and the V segment lost 6 bases, leaving 6 bases of the junction unmatched. The CDR3 DNA sequence: TGTGCCAGCAGCTCGACAGGGAGATACGAGCAGTACTTC. Its protein is CASSSTGRYEQYF.